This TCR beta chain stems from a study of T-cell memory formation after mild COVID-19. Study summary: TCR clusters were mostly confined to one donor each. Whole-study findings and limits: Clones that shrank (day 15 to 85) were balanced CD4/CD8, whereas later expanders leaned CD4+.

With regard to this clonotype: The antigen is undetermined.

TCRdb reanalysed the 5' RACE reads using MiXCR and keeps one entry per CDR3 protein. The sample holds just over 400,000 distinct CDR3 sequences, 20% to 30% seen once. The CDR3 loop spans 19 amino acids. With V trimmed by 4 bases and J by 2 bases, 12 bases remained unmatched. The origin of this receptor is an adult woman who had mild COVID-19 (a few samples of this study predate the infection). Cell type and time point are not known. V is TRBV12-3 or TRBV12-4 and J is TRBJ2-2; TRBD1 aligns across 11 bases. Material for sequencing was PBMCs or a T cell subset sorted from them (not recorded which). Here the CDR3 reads CASSSIRTGGRINTGELFF. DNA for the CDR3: TGTGCCAGCAGTTCGATAAGGACAGGGGGCAGAATTAACACCGGGGAGCTGTTTTTT.